This T cell receptor beta chain was captured by sequencing in a study of blood T cells in healthy people across ages. Together with a sample-barcoded 5' primer, a J-beta primer mix was included in a second PCR lasting 7 to 11 cycles. A single record per CDR3 protein comes from TCRdb applying MiXCR to the 5' RACE reads. The sample lists about 1.4 million distinct CDR3 sequences; approximately 63% were seen once. Sequenced material: blood. This clonotype was obtained from a young man in good health.

The CDR3 here is CSASWAADGSNQPQHF. In nucleotides, the CDR3 is TGCAGTGCTAGTTGGGCCGCGGACGGTAGCAATCAGCCCCAGCATTTT. The rearrangement links TRBV20-1 to TRBJ1-5, with unresolved D. Germline V gene lookup returns CDR1 DFQATT and CDR2 SNEGSKA (reference sequence). Between the trimmed V and J ends, which lost 3 bases and 0 bases, there was a span of 15 bases. The CDR3 runs 16 residues.